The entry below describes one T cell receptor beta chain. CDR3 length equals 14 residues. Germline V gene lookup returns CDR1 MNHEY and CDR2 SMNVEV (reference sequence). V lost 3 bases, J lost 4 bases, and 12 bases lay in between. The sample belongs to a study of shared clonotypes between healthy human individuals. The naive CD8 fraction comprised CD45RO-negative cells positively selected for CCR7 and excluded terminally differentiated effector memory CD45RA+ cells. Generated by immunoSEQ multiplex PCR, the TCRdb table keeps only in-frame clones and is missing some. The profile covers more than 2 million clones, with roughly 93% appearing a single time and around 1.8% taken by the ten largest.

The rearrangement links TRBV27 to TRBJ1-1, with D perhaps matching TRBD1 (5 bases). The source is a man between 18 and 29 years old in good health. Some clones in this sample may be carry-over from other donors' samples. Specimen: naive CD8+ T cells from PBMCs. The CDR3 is CASSLMGGTTEAFF. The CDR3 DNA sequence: TGTGCCAGCAGTTTGATGGGGGGGACCACTGAAGCTTTCTTT.